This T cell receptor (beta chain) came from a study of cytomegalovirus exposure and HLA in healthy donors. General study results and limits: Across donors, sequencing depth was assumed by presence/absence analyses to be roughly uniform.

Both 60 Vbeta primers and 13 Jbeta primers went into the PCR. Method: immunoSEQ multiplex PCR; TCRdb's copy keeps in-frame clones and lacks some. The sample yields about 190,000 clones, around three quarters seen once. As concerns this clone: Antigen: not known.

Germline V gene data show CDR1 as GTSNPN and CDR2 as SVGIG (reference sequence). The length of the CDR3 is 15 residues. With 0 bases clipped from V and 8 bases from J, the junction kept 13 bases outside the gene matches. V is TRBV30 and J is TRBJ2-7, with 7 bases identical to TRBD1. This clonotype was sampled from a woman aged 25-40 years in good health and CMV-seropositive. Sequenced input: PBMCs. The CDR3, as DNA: TGTGCCTGGAGTGTAGAGGGTGTGCCTAGGGGGCAGCAGTACTTC. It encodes CAWSVEGVPRGQQYF.